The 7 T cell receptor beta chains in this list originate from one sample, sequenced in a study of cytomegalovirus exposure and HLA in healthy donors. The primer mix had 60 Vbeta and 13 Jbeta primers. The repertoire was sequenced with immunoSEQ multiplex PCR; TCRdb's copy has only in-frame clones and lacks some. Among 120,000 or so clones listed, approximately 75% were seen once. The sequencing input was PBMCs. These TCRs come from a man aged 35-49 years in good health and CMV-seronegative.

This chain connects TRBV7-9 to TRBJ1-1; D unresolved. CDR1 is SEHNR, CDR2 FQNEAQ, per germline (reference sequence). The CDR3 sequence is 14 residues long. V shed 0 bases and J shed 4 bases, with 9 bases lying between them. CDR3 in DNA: TGTGCCAGCAGCTTAGCGCATGCGGGCACTGAAGCTTTCTTT. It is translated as CASSLAHAGTEAFF.

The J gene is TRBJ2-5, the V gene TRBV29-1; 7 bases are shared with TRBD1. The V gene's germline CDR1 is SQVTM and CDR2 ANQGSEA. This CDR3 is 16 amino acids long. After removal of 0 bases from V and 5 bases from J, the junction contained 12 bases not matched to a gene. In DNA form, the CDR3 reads TGCAGCGTTGAAGATAAACGCCACAGGGGCGGGGAGACCCAGTACTTC. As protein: CSVEDKRHRGGETQYF.

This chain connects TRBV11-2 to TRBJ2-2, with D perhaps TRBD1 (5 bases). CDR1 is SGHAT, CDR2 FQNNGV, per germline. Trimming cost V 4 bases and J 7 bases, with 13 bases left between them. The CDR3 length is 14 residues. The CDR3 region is CASSYDSGYGELFF. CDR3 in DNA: TGTGCCAGCAGCTACGACTCAGGGTACGGGGAGCTGTTTTTT.

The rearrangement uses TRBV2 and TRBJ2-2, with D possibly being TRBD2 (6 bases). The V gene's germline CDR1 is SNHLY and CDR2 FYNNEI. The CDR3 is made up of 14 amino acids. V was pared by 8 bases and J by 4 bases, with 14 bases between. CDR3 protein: CASHGGAITGELFF. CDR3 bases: TGTGCCAGCCATGGCGGGGCCATCACCGGGGAGCTGTTTTTT.

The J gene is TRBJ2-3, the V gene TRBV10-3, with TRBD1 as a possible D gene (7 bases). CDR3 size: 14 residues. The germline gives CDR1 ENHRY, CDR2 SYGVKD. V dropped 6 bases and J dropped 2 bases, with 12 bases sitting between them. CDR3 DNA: TGTGCCATCAGGAGGGGGCGGGACACAGATACGCAGTATTTT. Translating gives CAIRRGRDTDTQYF.

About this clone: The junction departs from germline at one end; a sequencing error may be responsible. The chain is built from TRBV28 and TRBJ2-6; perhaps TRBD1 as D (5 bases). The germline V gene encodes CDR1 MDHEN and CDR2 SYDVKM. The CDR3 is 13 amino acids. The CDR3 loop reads CASTDSGANGLTF. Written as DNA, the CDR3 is TGTGCCAGCACCGACTCTGGGGCCAACGGCCTGACTTTC.

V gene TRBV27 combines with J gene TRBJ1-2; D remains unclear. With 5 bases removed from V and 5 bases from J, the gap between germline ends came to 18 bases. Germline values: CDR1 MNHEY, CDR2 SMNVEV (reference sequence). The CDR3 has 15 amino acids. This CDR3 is CASSRDTTALYGYTF. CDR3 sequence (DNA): TGTGCCAGCAGTCGAGATACAACAGCTTTGTATGGCTACACCTTC.